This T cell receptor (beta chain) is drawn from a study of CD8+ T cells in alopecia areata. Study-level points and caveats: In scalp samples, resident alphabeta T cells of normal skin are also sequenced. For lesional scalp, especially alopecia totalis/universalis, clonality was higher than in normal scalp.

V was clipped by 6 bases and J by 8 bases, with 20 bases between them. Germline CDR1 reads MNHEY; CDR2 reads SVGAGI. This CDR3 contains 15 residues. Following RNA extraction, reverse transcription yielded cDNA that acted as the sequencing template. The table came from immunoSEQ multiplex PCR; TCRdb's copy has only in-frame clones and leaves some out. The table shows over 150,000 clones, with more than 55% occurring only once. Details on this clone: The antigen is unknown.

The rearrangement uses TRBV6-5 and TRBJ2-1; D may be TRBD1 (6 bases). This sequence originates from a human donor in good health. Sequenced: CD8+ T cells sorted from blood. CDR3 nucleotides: TGTGCCAGCAGAACCCCGGACAGAGCCTCGGATGAGCAGTTCTTC. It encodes CASRTPDRASDEQFF.